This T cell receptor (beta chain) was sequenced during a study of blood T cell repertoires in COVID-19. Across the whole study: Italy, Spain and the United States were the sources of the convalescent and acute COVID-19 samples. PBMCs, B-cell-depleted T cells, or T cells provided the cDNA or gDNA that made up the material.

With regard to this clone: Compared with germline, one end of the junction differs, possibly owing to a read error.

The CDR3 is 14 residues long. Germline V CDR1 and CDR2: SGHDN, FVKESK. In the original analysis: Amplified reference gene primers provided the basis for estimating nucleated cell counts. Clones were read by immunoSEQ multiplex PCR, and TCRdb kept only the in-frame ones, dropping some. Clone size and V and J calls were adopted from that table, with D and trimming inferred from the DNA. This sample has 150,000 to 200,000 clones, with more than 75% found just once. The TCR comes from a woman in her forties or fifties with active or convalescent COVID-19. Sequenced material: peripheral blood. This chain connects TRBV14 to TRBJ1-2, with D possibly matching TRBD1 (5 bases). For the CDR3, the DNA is TGTGCCAGCAGCCAAGCCCAACCAGGGTATGCCTACACCTTC. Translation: CASSQAQPGYAYTF.